This entry concerns a single T cell receptor (beta chain). Its specificity is not known. The entry originates in a study of T cells and Merkel cell carcinoma outcomes. The germline V gene has CDR1 SGHRS and CDR2 YFSETQ. This CDR3 spans 14 amino acids. Losses at the gene ends were 4 bases for V and 4 bases for J; bases not matched to a gene: 4. Produced via immunoSEQ multiplex PCR; TCRdb's table is partial and in-frame only. In the table there are just under 650 clones, approximately 90% of which are singletons. Study results and limitations: Reportedly, T-cell repertoire with density predicts Merkel cell carcinoma outcomes.

The receptor's source is a human donor with Merkel cell carcinoma. V usage is TRBV5-1 and J usage is TRBJ1-4; 7 bases are a match to TRBD1. The sample consisted of tumor tissue from Merkel cell carcinoma. The CDR3 region is CASSQQGFNEKLFF. CDR3 in DNA: TGCGCCAGCAGCCAACAGGGGTTTAATGAAAAACTGTTTTTT. The variable domain in full, completed from reference TRBV5-1 and TRBJ1-4, reads KAGVTQTPRYLIKTRGQQVTLSCSPISGHRSVSWYQQTPGQGLQFLFEYFSETQRNKGNFPGRFSGRQFSNSRSEMNVSTLELGDSALYLCASSQQGFNEKLFFGSGTQLSVL.